This T cell receptor (beta chain) was obtained from a study of T cell responses to AZD1222 COVID-19 vaccine. Generated by immunoSEQ multiplex PCR, the TCRdb table keeps only in-frame clones and is missing some. The sample has some 150,000 clones; about 88% are singletons. There are a few counts of this clone. Antigen specificity is unknown. The V end lost 3 bases, the J end lost 1 base, and 15 bases lay between the germline ends. From germline, CDR1 is LGHDT and CDR2 YNNKEL (reference sequence). CDR3 length: 16 residues. Study-wide results and limits: Donors skewed white British and female; clonal diversity was possibly underestimated. In all cases, repertoires were sampled only after the peak T cell response.

The V call is TRBV3-1 (or the pseudogene TRBV3-2), the J call TRBJ1-1, with D maybe TRBD1 (5 bases). The sequenced sample was peripheral blood, obtained on day 0 of AZD1222 vaccination. The sequence was collected from an adult in good health. CDR3 sequence: CASSQGRAIRNTEAFF. In nucleotides, the CDR3 is TGTGCCAGCAGCCAGGGCAGGGCGATACGGAACACTGAAGCTTTCTTT.